This T cell receptor (beta chain) was found in a study of blood T cell repertoires in COVID-19. Study at large: Sites across the United States, Italy and Spain contributed samples from acute and convalescent COVID-19. The cDNA or gDNA used as material had been derived from T cells, B-cell-depleted T cells, or PBMCs.

In the source study's methods: How many nucleated cells were present was estimated from reference gene primer amplification. The table came from immunoSEQ multiplex PCR; TCRdb's copy has only in-frame clones and leaves some out. That table is the source of V, J and clone size, and D and trimming were worked out from the DNA. The repertoire holds about 86,000 clones, with 82% as singletons. V was trimmed by 7 bases and J by 7 bases, leaving 13 bases between them. The CDR3 covers 13 residues. Germline-derived CDR1 and CDR2 are WNHNN and SYGVQD (reference sequence). Sample: peripheral blood. This clonotype originated in an elderly woman with acute or convalescent COVID-19. This chain uses TRBV10-1 with TRBJ1-4; D ambiguous. In DNA form, the CDR3 reads TGCGCCAGCAACTTCTTTCCAGGTGAAAAACTGTTTTTT. Residues: CASNFFPGEKLFF.